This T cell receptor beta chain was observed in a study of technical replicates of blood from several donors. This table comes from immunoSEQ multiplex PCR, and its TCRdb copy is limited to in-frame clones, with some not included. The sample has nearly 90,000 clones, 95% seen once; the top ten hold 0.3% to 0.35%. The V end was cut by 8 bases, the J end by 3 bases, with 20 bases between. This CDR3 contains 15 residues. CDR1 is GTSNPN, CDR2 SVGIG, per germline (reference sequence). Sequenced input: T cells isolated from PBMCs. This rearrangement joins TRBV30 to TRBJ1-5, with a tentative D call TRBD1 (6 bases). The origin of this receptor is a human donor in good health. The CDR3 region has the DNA TGTGCCGGGAAGGATGGGGGCGGATCCAATCAGCCCCAGCATTTT. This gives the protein CAGKDGGGSNQPQHF.